The 4 T cell receptor beta chains presented below share a single source sample, sequenced in a study of cytomegalovirus exposure and HLA in healthy donors. Primers for the PCR totalled 60 Vbeta and 13 Jbeta. The repertoire was sequenced with immunoSEQ multiplex PCR; TCRdb's copy has only in-frame clones and lacks some. The table has 150,000 or so clones, approximately 72% seen once. What was sequenced was PBMCs. The origin of the receptors is a man between 40 and 49 years old in good health and CMV-seropositive.

The chain couples TRBV28 to TRBJ1-6; TRBD1 might be the D (6 bases). CDR1 MDHEN and CDR2 SYDVKM come from the germline V gene. The V end was cut by 2 bases, the J end by 6 bases, with 11 bases between. The CDR3 spans 15 residues. CDR3 DNA sequence: TGTGCCAGCAGTTTAATCCGGGACATTAATTCACCCCTCCACTTT. Protein product: CASSLIRDINSPLHF.

This sequence joins TRBV5-4 and TRBJ1-5, with 7 nucleotides matching TRBD1. V lost 0 bases to trimming and J lost 4 bases; unmatched junction nucleotides: 7. This CDR3 is 16 amino acids long. Germline CDR1 reads SGHNT; CDR2 reads YYREEE (reference sequence). CDR3 sequence: CASSLGGQQGNQPQHF. Here the CDR3 DNA reads TGTGCCAGCAGCTTGGGGGGGCAACAGGGGAATCAGCCCCAGCATTTT.

The chain uses TRBV27 and TRBJ2-7; 7 nucleotides agree with TRBD1. CDR1 MNHEY and CDR2 SMNVEV come from the germline V gene (reference sequence). The CDR3 sequence is 15 residues long. V was pared by 6 bases and J by 1 base, with 9 bases of the junction left unmatched. As DNA, the CDR3 is TGTGCCAGCAGGAAGACAGGGAGTCTTTCCTACGAGCAGTACTTC. This gives the protein CASRKTGSLSYEQYF.

This clone was found once. The chain is built from TRBV30 and TRBJ1-6, with 7 positions matching TRBD1. This CDR3 spans 13 amino acids. J was trimmed by 8 bases and V by 6 bases; bases with no gene match: 7. Germline values: CDR1 GTSNPN, CDR2 SVGIG (reference sequence). Here the CDR3 reads CACQGEGYSPLHF. CDR3 DNA: TGTGCCTGCCAGGGGGAAGGCTATTCACCCCTCCACTTT. The variable domain in full, with the rest retrieved from reference TRBV30 and TRBJ1-6, is SQTIHQWPATLVQPVGSPLSLECTVEGTSNPNLYWYRQAAGRGLQLLFYSVGIGQISSEVPQNLSASRPQDRQFILSSKKLLLSDSGFYLCACQGEGYSPLHFGNGTRLTVT.